The 17 T cell receptor beta chains below were found in one sample sequenced in a study of blood T cell repertoires in COVID-19. TCRdb's table, derived via immunoSEQ multiplex PCR, lists solely in-frame clones and lacks some. The sample includes 270,000 or so clones, 83% of them seen just once. The sequencing sample was made of peripheral blood. All receptors come from a woman aged 45-60 years who had recovered from COVID-19.

The rearrangement uses TRBV28 and TRBJ2-7; D unclear. The V end lost 7 bases, the J end lost 0 bases, and 10 bases lay between the germline ends. The CDR3 totals 13 residues. Germline CDR1 reads MDHEN; CDR2 reads SYDVKM. CDR3 nucleotides: TGTGCCAGCACCCGAGATAGCTCCTACGAGCAGTACTTC. It yields the protein CASTRDSSYEQYF.

This sequence joins TRBV5-1 and TRBJ1-5; 7 bases are shared with TRBD1. V was clipped by 2 bases and J by 0 bases; unmatched bases: 2. CDR1 is SGHRS and CDR2 is YFSETQ in the germline V gene. The CDR3 runs to 15 residues. CDR3 sequence: CASSLQGHSNQPQHF. The CDR3 DNA reads TGCGCCAGCAGCTTACAGGGGCATAGCAATCAGCCCCAGCATTTT.

The chain links TRBV27 to TRBJ1-1; D ambiguous. Trimming took 4 bases from V and 2 from J, leaving 11 bases between them. The CDR3 is 14 amino acids. Germline lookup yields CDR1 MNHEY and CDR2 SMNVEV (reference sequence). CDR3 in amino acids: CASSSLSGNTEAFF. For the CDR3, the DNA is TGTGCCAGCAGTTCCCTGAGCGGAAACACTGAAGCTTTCTTT.

The chain recombines TRBV7-9 with TRBJ1-1; TRBD1 might be the D (5 bases). The CDR3 consists of 14 residues. Germline V gene data show CDR1 as SEHNR and CDR2 as FQNEAQ (reference sequence). V gave up 5 bases and J gave up 1 base, with 11 bases separating them. Here the CDR3 DNA reads TGTGCCAGCAGCCCCCATCAGGGGAACACTGAAGCTTTCTTT. Translating gives CASSPHQGNTEAFF.

This chain joins TRBV6-5 and TRBJ2-7; the match to TRBD1 covers 10 bases. Germline V gene sequence: CDR1 MNHEY, CDR2 SVGAGI. The J segment lost 5 bases and the V segment lost 6 bases, leaving 7 bases of the junction unmatched. This CDR3 is built from 14 residues. The CDR3 is CASRRQGAEHEQYF. The CDR3 DNA reads as TGTGCCAGCAGACGACAGGGGGCGGAGCACGAGCAGTACTTC.

CDR3 coding DNA: TGCGCCAGCAGCCACTTAGAGGGGAACACTGAAGCTTTCTTT. It encodes CASSHLEGNTEAFF. This chain links TRBV4-3 with TRBJ1-1; no firm D call. With 3 bases removed from V and 1 base from J, the gap between germline ends came to 9 bases. Per germline, CDR1 LGHNA and CDR2 YSLEER. The CDR3 loop spans 14 amino acids.

This chain uses TRBV28 with TRBJ2-7; TRBD1 might be the D (6 bases). CDR3 length equals 16 residues. The V end was cut by 3 bases, the J end by 0 bases, with 15 bases between. CDR1 is MDHEN, CDR2 SYDVKM, per germline. The CDR3 sequence is CASSLVSGRGSYEQYF. CDR3 nucleotide sequence: TGTGCCAGCAGTTTGGTATCGGGCAGGGGCTCCTACGAGCAGTACTTC.

The genes are TRBV28 and TRBJ2-3; 7 bases match TRBD1. V dropped 7 bases and J dropped 3; count of bases not matched to a gene: 10. The CDR3 length is 15 residues. CDR1 and CDR2 from the germline V gene are MDHEN and SYDVKM. CDR3 nucleotide sequence: TGTGCCAGCACCGACAGGGAAATTGGTACAGATACGCAGTATTTT. It is translated as CASTDREIGTDTQYF.

This clone was recorded only once. The chain carries TRBV7-9 and TRBJ1-4, with TRBD1 as a possible D gene (5 bases). The CDR3 consists of 17 residues. V lost 3 bases to trimming and J lost 0 bases, with 14 bases between them. Germline CDR1 is SEHNR and CDR2 is FQNEAQ (reference sequence). CDR3 in DNA: TGTGCCAGCAGCTTGAGGCAGGGTCTTGCAACTAATGAAAAACTGTTTTTT. Encoded protein: CASSLRQGLATNEKLFF.

The rearrangement uses TRBV5-1 and TRBJ1-2; D might be TRBD1 (5 bases). The V gene's germline CDR1 is SGHRS and CDR2 YFSETQ. The CDR3 length is 16 residues. V lost 4 bases to trimming and J lost 9 bases, with 25 bases between them. The CDR3: CASSPYRDSKVSRYTF. The CDR3 region has the DNA TGCGCCAGCAGCCCGTACCGGGACTCCAAGGTTTCACGCTACACCTTC.

The chain has TRBV11-2 and TRBJ2-7; 7 nucleotides line up with TRBD2. The CDR3 runs to 14 residues. The ends lost 5 bases at V and 6 bases at J; junction bases unmatched: 10. CDR1 and CDR2 from the germline V gene are SGHAT and FQNNGV. CDR3 bases: TGTGCCAGCAGCCCCTTAGCGGGTCCTAGCGAGCAGTACTTC. Translated, it gives CASSPLAGPSEQYF. Variable domain in full (rest from reference TRBV11-2 and TRBJ2-7): EAGVAQSPRYKIIEKRQSVAFWCNPISGHATLYWYQQILGQGPKLLIQFQNNGVVDDSQLPKDRFSAERLKGVDSTLKIQPAKLEDSAVYLCASSPLAGPSEQYFGPGTRLTVT.

The chain employs TRBV7-2 and TRBJ2-1; 8 bases are shared with TRBD2. V gave up 2 bases and J gave up 5 bases; unmatched junction bases: 5. From germline, CDR1 is SGHTA and CDR2 FQGNSA. This CDR3 has 15 residues. The CDR3 region is CASSLRLASNNEQFF. The DNA of the CDR3 is TGTGCCAGCAGCTTAAGACTAGCGAGTAACAATGAGCAGTTCTTC.

The V gene is TRBV18, the J gene TRBJ1-1; possible D gene TRBD1, 6 bases. The CDR3 length is 14 residues. V lost 6 bases to trimming and J lost 1 base, with 12 bases between them. Germline loops: CDR1 KGHSH, CDR2 LQKENI. This chain's CDR3 is CASSWGQGNTEAFF. DNA for the CDR3: TGTGCCAGCTCGTGGGGGCAGGGGAACACTGAAGCTTTCTTT.

This sequence joins TRBV30 and TRBJ1-1; D perhaps matches TRBD1 (6 bases). The CDR3 extends over 13 amino acids. Germline V gene lookup returns CDR1 GTSNPN and CDR2 SVGIG (reference sequence). V was pared by 5 bases and J by 4 bases, with 14 bases between. This CDR3 is CAWASGAGTEAFF. The CDR3, as DNA: TGTGCCTGGGCTTCAGGGGCAGGCACTGAAGCTTTCTTT.

This sequence joins TRBV27 and TRBJ2-3; 12 bases agree with TRBD2. This CDR3 has 17 residues. V dropped 7 bases and J dropped 9; count of bases not matched to a gene: 17. Per the germline V gene, CDR1 is MNHEY and CDR2 is SMNVEV (reference sequence). CDR3 bases: TGTGCCAGCACCGAACTAGCGGGGGGACGCGCGAGGACGACGCAGTATTTT. Protein sequence: CASTELAGGRARTTQYF.

V and J are TRBV27 and TRBJ2-7; weak D call: TRBD1 (6 bases). The germline V and J ends were trimmed by 5 bases and 5 bases, with 13 bases remaining between them. The CDR3 sequence is 13 residues long. Germline assignment: CDR1 MNHEY and CDR2 SMNVEV (reference sequence). The DNA of the CDR3 is TGTGCCAGCAGTACCGCCAACAGGGACGAGCAGTACTTC. This gives the protein CASSTANRDEQYF.

The chain combines TRBV19 with TRBJ2-5, with TRBD1 matching 7 bases. From germline, CDR1 is LNHDA and CDR2 SQIVND (reference sequence). The CDR3 runs to 16 residues. The V gene end was trimmed by 5 bases and the J gene end by 4 bases; junction bases not matched to a gene: 13. The CDR3 protein is CASSPGTATRGETQYF. DNA for the CDR3: TGTGCCAGTAGTCCCGGGACAGCCACGAGGGGAGAGACCCAGTACTTC.